This T cell receptor (beta chain) is drawn from a study of blood T cell repertoires in COVID-19. Study context: The study drew acute and convalescent COVID-19 samples from the United States, Italy and Spain. From T cells, B-cell-depleted T cells, or PBMCs came the material, which was cDNA or gDNA.

The CDR3 length is 14 residues. V dropped 3 bases and J dropped 7 bases, with 14 bases sitting between them. Original analysis: Reference gene primer amplification in the assay estimated nucleated cell counts. The method was immunoSEQ multiplex PCR; TCRdb's version includes in-frame clones alone and lacks a portion of them. The DNA was the basis for D and trimming; V, J and clone size are from that table. Among tens of thousands of clones listed, roughly nine tenths were seen once. Sequencing was carried out using peripheral blood. The rearrangement joins TRBV5-3 to TRBJ2-1, with D tentatively TRBD2 (5 bases). TRBV5-3 counts as an open reading frame of uncertain function. The TCR comes from a woman aged 80 or over with acute or convalescent COVID-19. Here the CDR3 reads CARSCPKEGNEQFF. The CDR3 region has the DNA TGTGCCAGAAGCTGCCCAAAAGAGGGTAATGAGCAGTTCTTC.